This T cell receptor beta chain was obtained from a study of T cells in Graves' hyperthyroidism and ophthalmopathy. General study points: Most thyroid clonotypes expanded above 0.001 appeared in blood too.

Amplification yielded TCR beta CDR3 regions, with RNA transcripts as the source. RT-PCR in the first round (using the HTBI primer set) targeted the TCR CDR3. Each CDR3 protein gets one entry after TCRdb re-called the multiplex PCR reads with MiXCR. The table includes about 96,000 distinct CDR3 sequences, about 51% detected once. This CDR3 comprises 14 residues. V lost 6 bases to trimming and J lost 2 bases, with 11 bases between them. This clonotype was seen many times. Its target is not known. What was sequenced was blood. V is TRBV12-3 or TRBV12-4 and J is TRBJ1-5; a weak D match, TRBD1 (6 bases). The receptor was derived from a woman in her thirties or forties with Graves' hyperthyroidism. The CDR3 spells CASSPGAGNQPQHF. Written as DNA, the CDR3 is TGTGCCAGCAGCCCGGGGGCAGGCAATCAGCCCCAGCATTTT.